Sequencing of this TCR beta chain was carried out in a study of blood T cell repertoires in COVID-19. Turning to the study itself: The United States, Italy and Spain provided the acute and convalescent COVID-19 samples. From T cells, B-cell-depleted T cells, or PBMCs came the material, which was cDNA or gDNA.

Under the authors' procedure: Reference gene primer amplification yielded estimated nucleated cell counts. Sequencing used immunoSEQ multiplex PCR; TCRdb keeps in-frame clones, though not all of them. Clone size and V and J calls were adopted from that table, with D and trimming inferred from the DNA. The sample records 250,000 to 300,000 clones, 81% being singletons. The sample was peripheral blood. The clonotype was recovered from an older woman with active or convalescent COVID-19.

CDR3 DNA: TGTGCCAGCAGCTTAGGGGGGAGGGCTCTTAATCAGCCCCAGCATTTT. It encodes CASSLGGRALNQPQHF. The chain uses TRBV7-6 and TRBJ1-5, with D possibly TRBD1 on 5 matching bases. The CDR3 is 16 amino acids. Germline values: CDR1 SGHVS, CDR2 FNYEAQ. V was cut by 1 base and J by 4 bases, with 14 bases left in between.